Sequencing of this T cell receptor beta chain was carried out in a study of TIL therapy for anti-PD-1-resistant metastatic lung cancer. Stated time point: pre-treatment sample, taken before nivolumab and TIL therapy. The immunoSEQ assay was v3. The table came from immunoSEQ multiplex PCR; TCRdb's copy has only in-frame clones and leaves some out. The table shows tens of thousands of clones, with about nine tenths occurring only once. There are 10 residues in the CDR3. Germline-derived CDR1 and CDR2 are SGHAT and FQNNGV. The germline V and J ends were trimmed by 3 bases and 10 bases, with 4 bases remaining between them.

This specimen was blood, taken at baseline. The V call is TRBV11-2, the J call TRBJ2-1; the D is unclear. This clonotype was sampled from a person aged 25 to 85 with non-small cell lung cancer. For the CDR3, the DNA is TGTGCCAGCAGCTTCAGGGAGCAGTTCTTC. It translates to CASSFREQFF.